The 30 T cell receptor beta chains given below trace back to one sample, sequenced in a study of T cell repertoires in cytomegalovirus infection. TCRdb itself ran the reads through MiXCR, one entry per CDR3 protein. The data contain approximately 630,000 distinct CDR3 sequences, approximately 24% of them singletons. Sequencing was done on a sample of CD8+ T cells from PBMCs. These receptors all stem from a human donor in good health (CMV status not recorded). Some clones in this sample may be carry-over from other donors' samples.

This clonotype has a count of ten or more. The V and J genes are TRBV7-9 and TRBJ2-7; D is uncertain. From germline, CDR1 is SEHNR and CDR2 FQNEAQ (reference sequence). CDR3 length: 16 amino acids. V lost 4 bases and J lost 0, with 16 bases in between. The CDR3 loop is CASSSSIPVASYEQYF. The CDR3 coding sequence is TGTGCCAGCAGCTCATCAATCCCCGTTGCCTCCTACGAGCAGTACTTC.

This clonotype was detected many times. CDR3 sequence reads: CASSDRGHEQFF. The CDR3 nucleotides read TGTGCCAGCAGCGACAGGGGCCATGAGCAGTTCTTC. The rearrangement links TRBV6-1 to TRBJ2-1, with 8 bases matching TRBD1. The J segment lost 8 bases and the V segment lost 6 bases, leaving 3 bases of the junction unmatched. The CDR3 length is 12 residues. Germline V gene lookup returns CDR1 MNHNS and CDR2 SASEGT.

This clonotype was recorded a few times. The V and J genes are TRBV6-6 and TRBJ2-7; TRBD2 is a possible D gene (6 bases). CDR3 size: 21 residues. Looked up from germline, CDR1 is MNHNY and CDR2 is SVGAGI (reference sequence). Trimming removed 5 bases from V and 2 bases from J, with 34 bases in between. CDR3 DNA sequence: TGTGCCAGCAGTCCTCGTGGGTTGGAGGGGAGCGTGGTGGTAAGCCCCTACGAGCAGTACTTC. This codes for CASSPRGLEGSVVVSPYEQYF.

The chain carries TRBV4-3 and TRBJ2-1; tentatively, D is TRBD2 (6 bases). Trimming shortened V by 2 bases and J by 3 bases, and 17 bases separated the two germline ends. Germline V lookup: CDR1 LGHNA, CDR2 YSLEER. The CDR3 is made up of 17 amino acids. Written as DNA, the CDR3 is TGCGCCAGCAGCCAAAAGAAGAGGGGAGGCCTCTACAATGAGCAGTTCTTC. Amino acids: CASSQKKRGGLYNEQFF.

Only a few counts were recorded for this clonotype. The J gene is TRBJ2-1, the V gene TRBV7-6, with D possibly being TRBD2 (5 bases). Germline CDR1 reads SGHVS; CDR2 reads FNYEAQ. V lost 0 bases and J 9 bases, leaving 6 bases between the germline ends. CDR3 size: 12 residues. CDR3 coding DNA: TGTGCCAGCAGCTTAGCCGGGGTTGAGCAGTTCTTC. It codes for CASSLAGVEQFF.

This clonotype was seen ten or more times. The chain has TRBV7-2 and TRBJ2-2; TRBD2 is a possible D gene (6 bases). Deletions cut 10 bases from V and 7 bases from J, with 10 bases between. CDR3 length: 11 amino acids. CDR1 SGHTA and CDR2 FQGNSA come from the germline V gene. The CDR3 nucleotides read TGTGCCACCAGGGAGGTCGGGGAGCTGTTTTTT. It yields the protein CATREVGELFF.

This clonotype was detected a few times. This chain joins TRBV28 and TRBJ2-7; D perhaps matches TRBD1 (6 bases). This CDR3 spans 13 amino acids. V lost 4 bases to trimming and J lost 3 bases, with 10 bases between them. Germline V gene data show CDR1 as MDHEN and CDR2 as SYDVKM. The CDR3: CASSSATGYEQYV. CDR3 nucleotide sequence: TGTGCCAGCAGTTCTGCGACAGGCTACGAGCAGTACGTC.

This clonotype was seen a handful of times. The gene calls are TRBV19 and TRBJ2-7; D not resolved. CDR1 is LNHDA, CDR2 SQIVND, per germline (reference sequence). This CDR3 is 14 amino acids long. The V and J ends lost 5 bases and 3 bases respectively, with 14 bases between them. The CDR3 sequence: CASSWSAGDYEQYV. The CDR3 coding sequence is TGTGCCAGTAGTTGGTCGGCAGGAGACTACGAGCAGTACGTC.

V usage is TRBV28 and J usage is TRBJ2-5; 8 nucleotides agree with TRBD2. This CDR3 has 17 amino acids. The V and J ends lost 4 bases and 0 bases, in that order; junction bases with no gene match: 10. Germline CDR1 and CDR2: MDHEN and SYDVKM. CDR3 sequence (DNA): TGTGCCAGCAGTTATTGGGGTAGCGGGGCGTACCAAGAGACCCAGTACTTC. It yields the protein CASSYWGSGAYQETQYF.

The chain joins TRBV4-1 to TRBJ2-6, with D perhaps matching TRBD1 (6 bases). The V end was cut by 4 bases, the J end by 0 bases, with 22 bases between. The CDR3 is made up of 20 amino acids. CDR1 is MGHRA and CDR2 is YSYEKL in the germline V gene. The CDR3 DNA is TGCGCCAGCAGCCCCCTCCCCGGGCAGGGGACATACTCTGGGGCCAACGTCCTGACTTTC. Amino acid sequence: CASSPLPGQGTYSGANVLTF.

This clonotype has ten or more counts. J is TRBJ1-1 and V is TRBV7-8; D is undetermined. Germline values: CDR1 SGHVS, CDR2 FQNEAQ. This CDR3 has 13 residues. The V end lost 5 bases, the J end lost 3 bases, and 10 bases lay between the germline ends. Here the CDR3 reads CASSPRHYTEAFF. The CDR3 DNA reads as TGTGCCAGCAGCCCCAGACACTACACTGAAGCTTTCTTT.

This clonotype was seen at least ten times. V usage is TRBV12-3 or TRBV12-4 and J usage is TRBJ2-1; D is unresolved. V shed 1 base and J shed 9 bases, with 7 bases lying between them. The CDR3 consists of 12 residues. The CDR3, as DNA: TGTGCCAGCAGTTTAGGGCTGATTGAGCAGTTCTTC. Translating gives CASSLGLIEQFF.

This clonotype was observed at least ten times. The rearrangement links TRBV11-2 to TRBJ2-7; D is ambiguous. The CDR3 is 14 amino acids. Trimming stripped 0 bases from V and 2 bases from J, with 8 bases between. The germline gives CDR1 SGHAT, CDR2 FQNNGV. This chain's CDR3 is CASSLDKGAYEQYV. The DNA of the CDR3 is TGTGCCAGCAGCTTAGACAAAGGAGCCTACGAGCAGTACGTC.

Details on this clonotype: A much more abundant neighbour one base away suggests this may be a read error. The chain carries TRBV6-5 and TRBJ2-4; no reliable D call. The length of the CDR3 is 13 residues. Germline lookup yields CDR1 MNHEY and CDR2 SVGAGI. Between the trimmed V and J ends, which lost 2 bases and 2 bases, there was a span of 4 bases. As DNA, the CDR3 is TGTGCCAGCAGTTACGGGACCAAAAACATTCAGTACTTC. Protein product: CASSYGTKNIQYF.

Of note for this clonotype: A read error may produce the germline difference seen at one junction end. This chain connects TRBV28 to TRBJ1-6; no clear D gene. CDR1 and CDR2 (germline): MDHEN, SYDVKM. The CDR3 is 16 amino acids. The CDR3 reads CANSFRESSYNSPLHF. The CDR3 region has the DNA TGTGCCAACAGTTTCCGAGAGAGCTCCTATAATTCACCCCTCCACTTT.

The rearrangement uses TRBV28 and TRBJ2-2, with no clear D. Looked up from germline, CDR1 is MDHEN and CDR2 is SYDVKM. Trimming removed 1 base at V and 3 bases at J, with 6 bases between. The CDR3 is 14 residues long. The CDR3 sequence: CASSLSEYTGELFF. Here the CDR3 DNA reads TGTGCCAGCAGTTTATCGGAGTACACCGGGGAGCTGTTTTTT.

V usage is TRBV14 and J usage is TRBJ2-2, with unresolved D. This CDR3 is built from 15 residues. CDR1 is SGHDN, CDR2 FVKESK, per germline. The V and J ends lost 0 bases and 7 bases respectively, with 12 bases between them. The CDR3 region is CASSQDFGLVGELFF. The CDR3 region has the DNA TGTGCCAGCAGCCAAGACTTTGGATTGGTCGGGGAGCTGTTTTTT.

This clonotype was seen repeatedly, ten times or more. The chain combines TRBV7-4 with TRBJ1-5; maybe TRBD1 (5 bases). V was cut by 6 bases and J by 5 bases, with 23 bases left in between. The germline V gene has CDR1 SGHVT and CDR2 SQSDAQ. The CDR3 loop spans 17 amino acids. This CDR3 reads CASSFFLGPRGDQPQHF. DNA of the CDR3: TGTGCCAGCAGTTTCTTCTTGGGGCCGCGGGGGGATCAGCCCCAGCATTTT.

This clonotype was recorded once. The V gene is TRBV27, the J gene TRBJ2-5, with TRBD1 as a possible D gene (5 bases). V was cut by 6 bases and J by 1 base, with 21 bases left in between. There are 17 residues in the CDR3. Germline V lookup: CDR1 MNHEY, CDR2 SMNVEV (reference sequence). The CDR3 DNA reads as TGTGCCAGCAGCCCCGGTCCGGCCAGGGTAGTCCAAGAGACCCAGTACTTC. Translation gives CASSPGPARVVQETQYF.

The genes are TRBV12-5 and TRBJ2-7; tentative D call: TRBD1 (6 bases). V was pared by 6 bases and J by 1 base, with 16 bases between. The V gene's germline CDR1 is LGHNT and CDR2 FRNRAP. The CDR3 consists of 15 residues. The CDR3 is CASGQGQFDSYEQYF. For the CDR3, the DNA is TGTGCTAGTGGCCAAGGACAGTTTGATTCCTACGAGCAGTACTTC.

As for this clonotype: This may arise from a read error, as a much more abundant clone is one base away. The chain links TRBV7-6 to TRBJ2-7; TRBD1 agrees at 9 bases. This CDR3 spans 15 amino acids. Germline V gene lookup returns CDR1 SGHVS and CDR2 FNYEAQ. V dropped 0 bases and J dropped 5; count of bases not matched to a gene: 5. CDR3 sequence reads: CASSLADRGSDEQYF. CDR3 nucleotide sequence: TGTGCCAGCAGCTTAGCCGACAGGGGGTCCGACGAGCAGTACTTC. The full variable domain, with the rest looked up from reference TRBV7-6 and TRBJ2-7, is GAGVSQSPRYKVTKRGQDVALRCDPISGHVSLYWYRQALGQGPEFLTYFNYEAQQDKSGLPNDRFSAERPEGSISTLTIQRTEQRDSAMYRCASSLADRGSDEQYFGPGTRLTVT.

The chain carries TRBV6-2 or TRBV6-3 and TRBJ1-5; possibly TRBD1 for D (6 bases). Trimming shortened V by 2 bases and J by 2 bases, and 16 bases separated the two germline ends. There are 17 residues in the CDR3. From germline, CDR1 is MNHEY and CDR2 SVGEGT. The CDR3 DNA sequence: TGTGCCAGCAGTTACAAGGTAGGGGGTAAGGGCAATCAGCCCCAGCATTTT. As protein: CASSYKVGGKGNQPQHF.

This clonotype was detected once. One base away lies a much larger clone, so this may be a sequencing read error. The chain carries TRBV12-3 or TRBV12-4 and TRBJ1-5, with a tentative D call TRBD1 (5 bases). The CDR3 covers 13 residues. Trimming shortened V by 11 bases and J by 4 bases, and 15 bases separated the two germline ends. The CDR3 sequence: CAGVGSGNQPQHF. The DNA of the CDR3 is TGTGCCGGCGTAGGCTCAGGGAATCAGCCCCAGCATTTT.

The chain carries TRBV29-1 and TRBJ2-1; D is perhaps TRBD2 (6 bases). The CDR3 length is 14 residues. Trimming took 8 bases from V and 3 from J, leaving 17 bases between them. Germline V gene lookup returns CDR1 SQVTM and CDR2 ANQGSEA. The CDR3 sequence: CSPRYSGFYNEQFF. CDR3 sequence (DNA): TGCAGCCCGAGATATAGCGGCTTCTACAATGAGCAGTTCTTC.

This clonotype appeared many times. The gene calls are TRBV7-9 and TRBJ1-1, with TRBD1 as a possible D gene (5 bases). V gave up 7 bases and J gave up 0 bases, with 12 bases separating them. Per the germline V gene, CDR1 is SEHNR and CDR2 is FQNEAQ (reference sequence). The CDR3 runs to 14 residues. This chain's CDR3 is CASISRQLNTEAFF. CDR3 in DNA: TGTGCCAGCATCTCGCGACAGTTGAACACTGAAGCTTTCTTT.

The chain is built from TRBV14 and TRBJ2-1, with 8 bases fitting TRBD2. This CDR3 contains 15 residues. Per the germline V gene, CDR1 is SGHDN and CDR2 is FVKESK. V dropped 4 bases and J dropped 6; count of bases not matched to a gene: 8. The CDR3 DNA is TGTGCCAGCAGCCTTGGGACTAGGAGGGGCAATGAGCAGTTCTTC. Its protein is CASSLGTRRGNEQFF.

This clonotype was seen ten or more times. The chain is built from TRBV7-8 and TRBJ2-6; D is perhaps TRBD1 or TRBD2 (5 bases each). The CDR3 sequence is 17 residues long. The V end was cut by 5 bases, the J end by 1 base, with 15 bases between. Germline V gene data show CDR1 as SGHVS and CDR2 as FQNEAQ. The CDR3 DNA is TGTGCCAGCAGCCTTATAAGAGGGGCATCTGGGGCCAACGTCCTGACTTTC. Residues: CASSLIRGASGANVLTF.

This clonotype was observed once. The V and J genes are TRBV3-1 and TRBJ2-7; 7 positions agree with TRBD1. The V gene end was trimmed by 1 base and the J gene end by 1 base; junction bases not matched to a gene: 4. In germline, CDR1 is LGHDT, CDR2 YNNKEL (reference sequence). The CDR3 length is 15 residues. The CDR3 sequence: CASSQVGTASYEQYF. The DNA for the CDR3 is TGTGCCAGCAGCCAAGTCGGGACAGCTTCCTACGAGCAGTACTTC.

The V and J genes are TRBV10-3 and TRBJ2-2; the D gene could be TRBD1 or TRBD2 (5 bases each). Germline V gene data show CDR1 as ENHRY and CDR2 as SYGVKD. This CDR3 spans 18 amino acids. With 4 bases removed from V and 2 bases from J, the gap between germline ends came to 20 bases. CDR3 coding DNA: TGTGCCATCAGTGGTGGGACCCTCACTTTACCTAACACCGGGGAGCTGTTTTTT. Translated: CAISGGTLTLPNTGELFF.

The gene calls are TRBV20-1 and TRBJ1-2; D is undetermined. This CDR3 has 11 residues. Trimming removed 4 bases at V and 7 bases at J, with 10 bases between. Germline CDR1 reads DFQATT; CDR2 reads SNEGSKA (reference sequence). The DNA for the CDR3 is TGCAGTGCTACACGGGAAGGTGGCTACACCTTC. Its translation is CSATREGGYTF.